Each of the 5 T cell receptor beta chains below was sequenced from the same sample in a study of blood T cell repertoires in COVID-19. Assay: immunoSEQ multiplex PCR; the TCRdb copy retains only in-frame clones and omits some. The repertoire consists of some 210,000 clones, with roughly 77% occurring once and the leading ten covering around 9.2%. Specimen: PBMCs or T cells enriched from blood (not recorded which). These receptors originate from a man aged 40-49 years who had recovered from COVID-19.

V and J are TRBV30 and TRBJ2-1, with 9 bases aligning to TRBD2. CDR3 size: 18 residues. The trim removed 0 bases at V and 6 bases at J, leaving 15 bases unmatched. Germline CDR1 reads GTSNPN; CDR2 reads SVGIG (reference sequence). For the CDR3, the DNA is TGTGCCTGGAGTGTACTGAGATTCGGCGGGAGGGCCATCAATGAGCAGTTCTTC. Protein product: CAWSVLRFGGRAINEQFF.

The rearrangement links TRBV19 to TRBJ1-1, with 7 bases lining up with TRBD1. Losses at the gene ends were 2 bases for V and 3 bases for J; bases not matched to a gene: 6. Germline CDR1 and CDR2: LNHDA and SQIVND (reference sequence). The CDR3 length is 15 residues. Written as DNA, the CDR3 is TGTGCCAGTAGTATACATACAGGGGTGCACACTGAAGCTTTCTTT. Translation gives CASSIHTGVHTEAFF.

The V call is TRBV29-1, the J call TRBJ1-3; D is uncertain. The CDR3 spans 14 residues. From germline, CDR1 is SQVTM and CDR2 ANQGSEA. Trimming pared 0 bases from V and 0 bases from J, leaving 6 bases between. Here the CDR3 reads CSVEDKSSGNTIYF. CDR3 coding DNA: TGCAGCGTTGAAGATAAGAGCTCTGGAAACACCATATATTTT.

The table lists this clone with a few counts. The CDR3 spells CASSAAGGLSYEQYF. The DNA for the CDR3 is TGTGCCAGCAGTGCAGCGGGGGGACTCTCCTACGAGCAGTACTTC. The V call is TRBV2, the J call TRBJ2-7; TRBD2 matches 9 bases. The V gene's germline CDR1 is SNHLY and CDR2 FYNNEI. The CDR3 has 15 residues. V gave up 4 bases and J gave up 0 bases; unmatched junction bases: 4.

Here the CDR3 DNA reads TGTGCCAGCAGCCCTACAGGGACCTATGGCTACACCTTC. Translation: CASSPTGTYGYTF. The chain carries TRBV12-3 or TRBV12-4 and TRBJ1-2; D possibly corresponds to TRBD1 (6 bases). There are 13 residues in the CDR3. Trimming removed 6 bases from V and 4 bases from J, with 12 bases in between.